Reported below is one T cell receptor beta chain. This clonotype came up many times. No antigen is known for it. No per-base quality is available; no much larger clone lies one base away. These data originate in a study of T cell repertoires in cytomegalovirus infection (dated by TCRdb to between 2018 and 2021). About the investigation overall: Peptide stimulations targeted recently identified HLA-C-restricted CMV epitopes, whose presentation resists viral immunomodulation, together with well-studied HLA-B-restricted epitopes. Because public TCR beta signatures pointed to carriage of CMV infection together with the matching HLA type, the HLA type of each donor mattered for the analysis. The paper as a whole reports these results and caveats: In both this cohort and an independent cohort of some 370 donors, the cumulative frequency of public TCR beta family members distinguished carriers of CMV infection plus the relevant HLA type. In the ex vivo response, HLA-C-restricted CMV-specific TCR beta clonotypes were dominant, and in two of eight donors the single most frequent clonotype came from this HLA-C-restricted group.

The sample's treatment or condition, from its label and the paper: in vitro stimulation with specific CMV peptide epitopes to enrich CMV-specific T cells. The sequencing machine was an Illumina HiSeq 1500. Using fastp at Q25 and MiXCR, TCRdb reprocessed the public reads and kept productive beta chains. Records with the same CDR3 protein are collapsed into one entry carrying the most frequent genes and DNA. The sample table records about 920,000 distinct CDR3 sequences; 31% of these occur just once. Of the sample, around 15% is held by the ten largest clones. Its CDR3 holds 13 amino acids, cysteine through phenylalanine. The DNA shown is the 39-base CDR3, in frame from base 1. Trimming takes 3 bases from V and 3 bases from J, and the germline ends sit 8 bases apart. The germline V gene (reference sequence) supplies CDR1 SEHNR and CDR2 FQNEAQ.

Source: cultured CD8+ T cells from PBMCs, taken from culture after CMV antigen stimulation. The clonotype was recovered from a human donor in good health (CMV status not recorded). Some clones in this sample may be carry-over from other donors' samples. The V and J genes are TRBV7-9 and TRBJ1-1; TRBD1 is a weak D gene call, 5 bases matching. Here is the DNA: TGTGCCAGCAGCTTTCAGGGAGACACTGAAGCTTTCTTT. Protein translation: CASSFQGDTEAFF.